The 10 T cell receptor beta chains presented below share a single source sample, sequenced in a study of shared clonotypes between healthy human individuals. Generated by immunoSEQ multiplex PCR, the TCRdb table keeps only in-frame clones and is missing some. The sample records 2 million to 2.5 million clones, 80% to 95% being singletons. Input material: naive CD4+ T cells from PBMCs. Subset indicated: CD45RA+ positively selected. The receptors shown here come from a man aged 18-30 years in good health. Some clones in this sample may be carry-over from other donors' samples.

On this clone: Other DNA sequences in this specimen translate into the identical CDR3. The genes are TRBV29-1 and TRBJ1-2; D may be TRBD1 (6 bases). Germline values: CDR1 SQVTM, CDR2 ANQGSEA. This CDR3 is 11 amino acids long. Trimming shortened V by 6 bases and J by 2 bases, and 7 bases separated the two germline ends. DNA for the CDR3: TGCAGCGTCGGACAGAACTATGGCTACACCTTC. Its translation is CSVGQNYGYTF.

The V and J genes are TRBV4-1 and TRBJ1-2; TRBD1 is a possible D gene (5 bases). Per germline, CDR1 MGHRA and CDR2 YSYEKL. CDR3 length: 15 residues. The ends were cut back, 2 bases at V and 1 base at J, with 11 bases in the middle. The CDR3 is CASSQPRDDNYGYTF. In DNA form, the CDR3 reads TGCGCCAGCAGCCAACCCCGGGACGATAACTATGGCTACACCTTC.

This rearrangement joins TRBV30 to TRBJ2-7; either TRBD1 or TRBD2 may supply D (5 bases each). CDR3 length: 15 residues. The V end lost 1 base, the J end lost 0 bases, and 13 bases lay between the germline ends. CDR1 is GTSNPN and CDR2 is SVGIG in the germline V gene (reference sequence). CDR3 DNA: TGTGCCTGGAGTGGGGGACCCCGGAGCTCCTACGAGCAGTACTTC. It encodes CAWSGGPRSSYEQYF.

As concerns this clone: This same CDR3 is encoded by further DNA sequences in the sample. V usage is TRBV5-1 and J usage is TRBJ1-1; D unclear. The CDR3 length is 13 residues. In germline, CDR1 is SGHRS, CDR2 YFSETQ. V lost 2 bases to trimming and J lost 2 bases, with 7 bases between them. CDR3 loop: CASSFEGNTEAFF. Here the CDR3 DNA reads TGCGCCAGCAGCTTCGAGGGTAACACTGAAGCTTTCTTT.

This chain joins TRBV19 and TRBJ2-1; 13 positions match TRBD2. Germline V lookup: CDR1 LNHDA, CDR2 SQIVND (reference sequence). V shed 6 bases, J shed 5 bases, and the junction held 10 bases outside the gene matches. CDR3 length: 17 amino acids. Written as DNA, the CDR3 is TGTGCCAGTAGGGCCAGACGGACTAGCGGGAGAAACAATGAGCAGTTCTTC. Translating it yields CASRARRTSGRNNEQFF.

This clone was observed a few times. V is TRBV11-2 and J is TRBJ2-7; possibly TRBD1 for D (6 bases). The CDR3 is 13 amino acids. Trimming stripped 5 bases from V and 6 bases from J, with 14 bases between. Germline V lookup: CDR1 SGHAT, CDR2 FQNNGV. CDR3 amino acids: CASSQARGGEQYF. In DNA, the CDR3 is TGTGCCAGCAGCCAGGCCAGGGGCGGCGAGCAGTACTTC.

J is TRBJ2-1 and V is TRBV5-4; TRBD2 might be the D (6 bases). The V and J ends lost 7 bases and 7 bases respectively, with 18 bases between them. The CDR3 consists of 14 residues. Germline V CDR1 and CDR2: SGHNT, YYREEE (reference sequence). CDR3 loop: CASGPRAGRNEQFF. The CDR3 nucleotides read TGTGCCAGCGGTCCTCGGGCGGGACGGAATGAGCAGTTCTTC.

The rearrangement joins TRBV7-6 to TRBJ2-7, with 8 bases identical to TRBD2. The length of the CDR3 is 17 residues. Per germline, CDR1 SGHVS and CDR2 FNYEAQ. V was pared by 2 bases and J by 3 bases, with 12 bases of the junction left unmatched. The CDR3 loop is CASSLLAAGGTYYEQYF. CDR3 nucleotide sequence: TGTGCCAGCAGCTTATTAGCGGCGGGAGGTACATACTACGAGCAGTACTTC.

V is TRBV28 and J is TRBJ1-2, with D tentatively TRBD1 (6 bases). This CDR3 region has 14 residues. Germline CDR1 and CDR2: MDHEN and SYDVKM. The V gene lost 6 bases and the J gene lost 4 bases, with 15 bases spanning the gap. The CDR3 DNA follows: TGTGCCAGCAGCCAAGGGGGGCCGATCTATGGCTACACCTTC. Translation gives CASSQGGPIYGYTF.

The V gene is TRBV11-2, the J gene TRBJ1-1; 8 nucleotides agree with TRBD1. The CDR3 is 17 amino acids. Germline V gives CDR1 SGHAT, CDR2 FQNNGV. V lost 1 base to trimming and J lost 0 bases; unmatched junction nucleotides: 7. The CDR3 DNA is TGTGCCAGCAGCTTAGTCTGGTGGGGACAGGTGAACACTGAAGCTTTCTTT. It yields the protein CASSLVWWGQVNTEAFF.